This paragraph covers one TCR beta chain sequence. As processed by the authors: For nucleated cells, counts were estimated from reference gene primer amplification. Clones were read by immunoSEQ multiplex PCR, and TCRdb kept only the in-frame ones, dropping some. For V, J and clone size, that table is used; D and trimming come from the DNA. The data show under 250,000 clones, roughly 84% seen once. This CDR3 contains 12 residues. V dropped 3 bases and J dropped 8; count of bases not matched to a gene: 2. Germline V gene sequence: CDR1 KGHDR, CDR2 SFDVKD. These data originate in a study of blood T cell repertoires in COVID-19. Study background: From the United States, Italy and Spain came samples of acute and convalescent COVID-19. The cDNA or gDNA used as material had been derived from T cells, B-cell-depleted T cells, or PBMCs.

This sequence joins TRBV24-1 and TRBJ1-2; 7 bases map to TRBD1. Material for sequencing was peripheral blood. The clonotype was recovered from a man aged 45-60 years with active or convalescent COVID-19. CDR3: CATSDGDSGYTF. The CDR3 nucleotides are TGTGCCACCAGTGATGGGGACAGCGGCTACACCTTC.